This TCR beta chain was found in a study of cytomegalovirus exposure and HLA in healthy donors. Study-wide results and limits: A previous analysis found most TCR beta V segments productive roughly 87% or roughly 30% of the time.

Points on this clone: What it binds is unknown.

The PCR contained 60 Vbeta and 13 Jbeta primers. Profiled with immunoSEQ multiplex PCR; TCRdb holds only in-frame clones, not every one. The table has 150,000 to 200,000 clones, around nine tenths seen once. Despite likely unrecorded immune exposures, the donors were nominally healthy at the time of sampling. V was shortened by 0 bases and J by 5 bases, with 17 bases between the two germline ends. Germline assignment: CDR1 SGHNT and CDR2 YYREEE (reference sequence). CDR3 size: 16 residues. The clonotype was recovered from a woman under 30 in good health and CMV-seronegative. The gene calls are TRBV5-4 and TRBJ1-1; D not certain. Input material: PBMCs. In DNA form, the CDR3 reads TGTGCCAGCAGCTTGGCTCGTTACGGGGAGGGAACTGAAGCTTTCTTT. It codes for CASSLARYGEGTEAFF.